The T cell receptor beta chain described here comes from a study of radiotherapy plus CTLA-4 blockade in lung cancer (dated by TCRdb to 2017 to 2018). At the level of the whole study: Among the enrolled patients, approximately 17% had an objective response, and 31% reached disease control.

Comment on this clone: Its antigen is not yet known. Per-base qualities were not stored, and no clone one base away is much larger.

Focal radiation therapy combined with CTLA-4 blockade (ipilimumab) was tested in patients with chemo-refractory metastatic non-small-cell lung cancer. As encoded in the germline V gene (reference sequence), CDR1 is LNHDA while CDR2 is SQIVND. The CDR3 spans 15 residues, from the cysteine through the phenylalanine. Of all the DNA, just the CDR3 is kept, 45 bases in frame from base 1. Libraries came from the immunoSEQ multiplex PCR assay. What TCRdb holds here is the immuneACCESS table cut down to in-frame rearrangements. Part of the clones is not present; checked against another copy, under half of the missing clones reflect an unresolved V gene, and the others are unexplained. The sample table contains 100,000 to 150,000 clones; only one count was recorded for around 75% of them. Of the sample, about 5% falls within the top ten clones. Study-wide findings and limitations: The strongest predictors of response were reported to be early dynamic shifts in blood T cell clones along with a rise in serum interferon-beta following radiation. After treatment with radiotherapy and ipilimumab, TCR clones that originated in tumors expanded in peripheral blood.

The sequenced sample was peripheral blood, obtained from a patient treated with radiotherapy plus ipilimumab. The rearrangement combines TRBV19 with TRBJ2-5; 12 nucleotides in the junction match TRBD1. The assigned J gene may be wrong: the sequence end matches TRBJ2-7 better. The TCR originated in a human donor with non-small cell lung cancer who had a partial response to radiotherapy plus ipilimumab. The CDR3 has the sequence CASPILGQGAPEQYF. In nucleotides, the sequence is TGTGCCAGTCCGATCTTGGGACAGGGGGCGCCCGAGCAGTACTTC.